The clone carrying this TCR beta chain was counted only a few times. Its antigen is unknown. Generated by immunoSEQ multiplex PCR, the TCRdb table keeps only in-frame clones and is missing some. This table has 150,000 to 200,000 clones, around 94% appearing once. The V segment lost 7 bases and the J segment 0 bases; nucleotides outside the gene matches: 9. The CDR3 extends over 15 amino acids. Germline V gives CDR1 MGHRA, CDR2 YSYEKL. This specimen belongs to a study of T cell responses to AZD1222 COVID-19 vaccine. Second-dose schedules of about 4 or about 12 weeks were combined. The study, taken as a whole, reports: Spike-wide vaccine-associated CD4 TCRs dominated at 160-218 and 743-854. Only five or six individuals given AZD1222 were seropositive at baseline. Without day 14 samples, only post-peak T cell repertoires were studied.

This specimen consisted of peripheral blood, obtained 28 days after the second AZD1222 dose. The TCR comes from an adult who received the AZD1222 COVID-19 vaccine. The rearrangement uses TRBV4-1 and TRBJ2-7; 7 nucleotides align to TRBD2. The CDR3 region is CASTAYGGSSYEQYF. CDR3 coding DNA: TGCGCCAGCACCGCATACGGCGGGAGCTCCTACGAGCAGTACTTC.